Listed here is a single T cell receptor beta chain. The length of the CDR3 is 15 residues. The germline V gene has CDR1 SGHKS and CDR2 YYEKEE (reference sequence). The ends lost 4 bases at V and 1 base at J; junction bases unmatched: 3. This entry comes from a study of control samples from healthy donors and cancer patients. TCRdb keeps only in-frame clones here, not all; method: immunoSEQ multiplex PCR. This table has tens of thousands of clones, about four fifths appearing once. The sequenced material came from blood. The genes are TRBV5-5 and TRBJ1-4; 8 bases match TRBD1. This sequence was found in a man in his sixties or seventies in good health. DNA for the CDR3: TGTGCCAGCAGCGACAGGGGAGGAACTAATGAAAAACTGTTTTTT. The encoded protein is CASSDRGGTNEKLFF.